This T cell receptor (beta chain) was found in a study of blood T cell repertoires in COVID-19. V lost 4 bases, J lost 3 bases, and 14 bases stayed unmatched. CDR3 length equals 18 residues. Germline values: CDR1 WNHNN, CDR2 SYGVQD (reference sequence). Clones were read by immunoSEQ multiplex PCR, and TCRdb kept only the in-frame ones, dropping some. The table includes about 220,000 clones, roughly 87% detected once. Sequencing input: peripheral blood. This chain joins TRBV10-1 and TRBJ2-2; the match to TRBD2 covers 7 bases. This TCR came from a man aged 35-49 years with active or convalescent COVID-19. DNA of the CDR3: TGCGCCAGCAGTGGCCCCATGGGGAGGGGTACCGACACCGGGGAGCTGTTTTTT. This sequence encodes CASSGPMGRGTDTGELFF.